This T cell receptor beta chain was documented in a study of T cells in narcolepsy. General study results and limits: HCRT-specific and TRIB2-specific autoreactive clonotypes appeared among same-patient CSF and blood CD4+ clonotypes.

Germline CDR1 reads LNHDA; CDR2 reads SQIVND (reference sequence). V shed 2 bases and J shed 6 bases, with 14 bases lying between them. This CDR3 is 14 amino acids long. The repertoire was sequenced with immunoSEQ multiplex PCR; TCRdb's copy has only in-frame clones and lacks some. The data hold more than 10,000 clones, with roughly 65% observed a single time. With respect to this clone: Its specificity is unknown.

This sequence was found in a human donor with narcolepsy. The source material was CD45RA- memory CD8+ T cells from PBMCs. This rearrangement joins TRBV19 to TRBJ2-7, with D possibly matching TRBD1 (5 bases). The CDR3 loop reads CASSISGRGSEQYF. In nucleotides, the CDR3 is TGTGCCAGTAGTATATCCGGTAGGGGAAGCGAGCAGTACTTC.